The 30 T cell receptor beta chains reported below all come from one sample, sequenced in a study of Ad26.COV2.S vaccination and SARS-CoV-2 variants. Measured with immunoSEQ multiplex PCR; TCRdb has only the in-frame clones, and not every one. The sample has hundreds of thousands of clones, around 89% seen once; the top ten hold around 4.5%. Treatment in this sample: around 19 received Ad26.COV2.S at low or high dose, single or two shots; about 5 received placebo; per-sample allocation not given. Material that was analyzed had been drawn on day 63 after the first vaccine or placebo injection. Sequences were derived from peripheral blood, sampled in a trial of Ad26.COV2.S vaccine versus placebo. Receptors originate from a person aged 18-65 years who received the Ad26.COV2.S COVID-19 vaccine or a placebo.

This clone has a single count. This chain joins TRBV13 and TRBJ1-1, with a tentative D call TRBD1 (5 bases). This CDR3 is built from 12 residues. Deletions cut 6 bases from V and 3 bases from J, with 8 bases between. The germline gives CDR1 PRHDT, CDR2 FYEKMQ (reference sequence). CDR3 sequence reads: CASRDRHTEAFF. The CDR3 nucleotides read TGTGCCAGCAGAGACAGACACACTGAAGCTTTCTTT. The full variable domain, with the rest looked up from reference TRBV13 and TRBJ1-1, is AAGVIQSPRHLIKEKRETATLKCYPIPRHDTVYWYQQGPGQDPQFLISFYEKMQSDKGSIPDRFSAQQFSDYHSELNMSSLELGDSALYFCASRDRHTEAFFGQGTRLTVV.

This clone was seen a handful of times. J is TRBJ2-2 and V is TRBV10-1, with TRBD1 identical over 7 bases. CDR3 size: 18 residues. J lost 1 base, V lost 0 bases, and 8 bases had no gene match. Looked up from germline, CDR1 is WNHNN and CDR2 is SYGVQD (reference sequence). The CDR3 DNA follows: TGCGCCAGCAGTGAGTCGTTATACTGGACAGGGAACACCGGGGAGCTGTTTTTT. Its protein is CASSESLYWTGNTGELFF.

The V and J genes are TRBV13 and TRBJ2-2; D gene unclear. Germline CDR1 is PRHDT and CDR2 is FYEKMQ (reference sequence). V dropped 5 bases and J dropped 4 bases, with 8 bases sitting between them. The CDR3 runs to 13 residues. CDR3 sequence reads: CASSRHLTGELFF. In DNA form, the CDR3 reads TGTGCCAGCAGCCGACACCTCACCGGGGAGCTGTTTTTT.

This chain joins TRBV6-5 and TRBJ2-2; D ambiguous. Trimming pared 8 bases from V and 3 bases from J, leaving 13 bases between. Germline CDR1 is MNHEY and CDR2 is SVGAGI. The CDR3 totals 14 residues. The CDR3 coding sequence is TGTGCCAGCTTCGGAACAGAATACACCGGGGAGCTGTTTTTT. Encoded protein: CASFGTEYTGELFF.

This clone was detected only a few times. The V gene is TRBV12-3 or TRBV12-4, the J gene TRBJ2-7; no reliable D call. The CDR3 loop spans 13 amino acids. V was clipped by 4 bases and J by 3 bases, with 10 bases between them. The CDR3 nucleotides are TGTGCCAGCAGTTCGCGAGGATACTACGAGCAGTACTTC. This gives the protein CASSSRGYYEQYF.

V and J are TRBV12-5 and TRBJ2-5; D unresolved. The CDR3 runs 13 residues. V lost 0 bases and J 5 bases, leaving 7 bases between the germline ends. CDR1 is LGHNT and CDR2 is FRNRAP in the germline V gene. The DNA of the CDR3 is TGTGCTAGTGGTTTGGTACAAGGGGAGACCCAGTACTTC. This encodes CASGLVQGETQYF.

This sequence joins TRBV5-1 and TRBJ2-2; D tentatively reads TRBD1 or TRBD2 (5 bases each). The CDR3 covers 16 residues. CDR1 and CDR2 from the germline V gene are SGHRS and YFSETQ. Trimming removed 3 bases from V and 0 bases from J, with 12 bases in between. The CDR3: CASSSAGRANTGELFF. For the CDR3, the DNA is TGCGCCAGCAGCTCCGCGGGCAGGGCGAACACCGGGGAGCTGTTTTTT.

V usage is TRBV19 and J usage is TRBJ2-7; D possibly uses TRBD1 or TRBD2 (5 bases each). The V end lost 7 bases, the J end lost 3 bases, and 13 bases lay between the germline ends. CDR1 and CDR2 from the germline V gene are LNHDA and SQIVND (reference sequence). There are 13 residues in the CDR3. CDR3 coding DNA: TGTGCCAGTAACCAAGGGGAGAACTACGAGCAGTACTTC. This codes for CASNQGENYEQYF.

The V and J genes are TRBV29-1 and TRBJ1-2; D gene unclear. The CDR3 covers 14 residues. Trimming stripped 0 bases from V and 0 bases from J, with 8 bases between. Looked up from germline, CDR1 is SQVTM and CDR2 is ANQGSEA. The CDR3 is CSVEDISANYGYTF. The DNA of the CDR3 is TGCAGCGTTGAAGATATCTCAGCTAACTATGGCTACACCTTC. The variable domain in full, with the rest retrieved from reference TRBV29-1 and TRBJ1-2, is SAVISQKPSRDICQRGTSLTIQCQVDSQVTMMFWYRQQPGQSLTLIATANQGSEATYESGFVIDKFPISRPNLTFSTLTVSNMSPEDSSIYLCSVEDISANYGYTFGSGTRLTVV.

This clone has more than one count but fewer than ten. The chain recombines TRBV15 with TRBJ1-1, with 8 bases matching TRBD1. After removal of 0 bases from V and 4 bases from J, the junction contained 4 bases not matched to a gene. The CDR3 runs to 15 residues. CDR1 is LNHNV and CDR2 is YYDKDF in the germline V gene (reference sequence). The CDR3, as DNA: TGTGCCACCAGCAGAGATTGGACAGGGCCCACTGAAGCTTTCTTT. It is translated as CATSRDWTGPTEAFF.

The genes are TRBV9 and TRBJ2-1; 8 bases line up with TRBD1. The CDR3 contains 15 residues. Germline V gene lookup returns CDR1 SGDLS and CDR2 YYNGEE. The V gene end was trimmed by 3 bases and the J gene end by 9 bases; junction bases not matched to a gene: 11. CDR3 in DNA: TGTGCCAGCAGCGGCTACAGGGGGATTGCAGGTGAGCAGTTCTTC. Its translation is CASSGYRGIAGEQFF.

The CDR3: CSASRDRNSPLHF. The CDR3 nucleotides read TGCAGTGCTAGTCGGGACAGAAATTCACCCCTCCACTTT. The chain links TRBV20-1 to TRBJ1-6; 7 positions agree with TRBD1. V lost 3 bases to trimming and J lost 7 bases; unmatched junction nucleotides: 3. The CDR3 has 13 residues. The germline gives CDR1 DFQATT, CDR2 SNEGSKA (reference sequence).

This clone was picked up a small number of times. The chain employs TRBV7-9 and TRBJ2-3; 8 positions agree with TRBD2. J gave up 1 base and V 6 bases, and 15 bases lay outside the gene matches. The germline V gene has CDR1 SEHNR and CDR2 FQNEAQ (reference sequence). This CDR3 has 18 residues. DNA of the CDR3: TGTGCCAGCAGTTCCTTCGGGAGGGGTGCGGAGGGCACAGATACGCAGTATTTT. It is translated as CASSSFGRGAEGTDTQYF.

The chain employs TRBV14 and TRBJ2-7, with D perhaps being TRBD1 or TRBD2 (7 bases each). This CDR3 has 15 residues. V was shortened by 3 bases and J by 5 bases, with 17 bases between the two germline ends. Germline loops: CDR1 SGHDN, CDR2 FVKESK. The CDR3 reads CASSQGDYQGDEQYF. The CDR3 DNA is TGTGCCAGCAGCCAGGGGGACTACCAGGGGGACGAGCAGTACTTC.

The CDR3 reads CASSSRGSNSPLHF. Here the CDR3 DNA reads TGTGCCAGCAGCTCGAGGGGTAGTAATTCACCCCTCCACTTT. V usage is TRBV6-5 and J usage is TRBJ1-6, with D perhaps TRBD1 (5 bases). V was clipped by 6 bases and J by 6 bases, with 12 bases between them. CDR3 size: 14 residues. Germline V gene data show CDR1 as MNHEY and CDR2 as SVGAGI.

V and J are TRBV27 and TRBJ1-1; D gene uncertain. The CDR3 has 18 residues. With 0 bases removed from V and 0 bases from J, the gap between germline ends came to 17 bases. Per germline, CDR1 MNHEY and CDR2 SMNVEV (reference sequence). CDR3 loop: CASSLSPTLQGLNTEAFF. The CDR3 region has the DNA TGTGCCAGCAGTTTATCACCTACGCTACAAGGTCTGAACACTGAAGCTTTCTTT.

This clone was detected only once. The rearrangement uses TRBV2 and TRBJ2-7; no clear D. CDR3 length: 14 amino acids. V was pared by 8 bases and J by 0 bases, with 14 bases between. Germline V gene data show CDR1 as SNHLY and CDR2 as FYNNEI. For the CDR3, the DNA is TGTGCCAGCGGGGAACGAATAAGCTCCTACGAGCAGTACTTC. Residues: CASGERISSYEQYF.

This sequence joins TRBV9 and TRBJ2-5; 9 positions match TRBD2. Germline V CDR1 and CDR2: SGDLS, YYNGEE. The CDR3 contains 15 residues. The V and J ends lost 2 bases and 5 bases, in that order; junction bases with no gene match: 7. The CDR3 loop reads CASSVFGGGAETQYF. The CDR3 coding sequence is TGTGCCAGCAGCGTCTTTGGCGGGGGGGCGGAGACCCAGTACTTC.

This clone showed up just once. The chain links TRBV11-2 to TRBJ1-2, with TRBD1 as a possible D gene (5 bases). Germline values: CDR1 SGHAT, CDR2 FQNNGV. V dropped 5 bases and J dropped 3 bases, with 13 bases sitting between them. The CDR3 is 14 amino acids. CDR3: CASSLNRIDYGYTF. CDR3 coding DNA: TGTGCCAGCAGCCTAAACAGGATTGACTATGGCTACACCTTC.

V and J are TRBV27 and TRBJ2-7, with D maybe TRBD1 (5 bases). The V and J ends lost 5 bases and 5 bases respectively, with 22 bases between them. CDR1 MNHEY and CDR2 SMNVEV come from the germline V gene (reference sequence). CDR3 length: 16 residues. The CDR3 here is CASSPSWGPWVDEQYF. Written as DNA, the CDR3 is TGTGCCAGCAGTCCATCCTGGGGCCCCTGGGTAGACGAGCAGTACTTC.

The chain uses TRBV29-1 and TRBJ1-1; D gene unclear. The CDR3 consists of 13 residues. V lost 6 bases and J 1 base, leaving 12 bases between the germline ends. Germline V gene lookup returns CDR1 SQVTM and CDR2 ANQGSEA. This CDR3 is CSVLQFPNTEAFF. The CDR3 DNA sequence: TGCAGCGTACTCCAATTCCCGAACACTGAAGCTTTCTTT.

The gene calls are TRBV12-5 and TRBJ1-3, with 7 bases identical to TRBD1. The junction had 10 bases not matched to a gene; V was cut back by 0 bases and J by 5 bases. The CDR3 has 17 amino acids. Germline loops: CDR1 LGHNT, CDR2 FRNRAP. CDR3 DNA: TGTGCTAGTGGTTTGGTACTGAAAGGGGGCTTCAGAAACACCATATATTTT. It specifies CASGLVLKGGFRNTIYF. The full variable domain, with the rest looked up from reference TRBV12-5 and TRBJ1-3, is DARVTQTPRHKVTEMGQEVTMRCQPILGHNTVFWYRQTMMQGLELLAYFRNRAPLDDSGMPKDRFSAEMPDATLATLKIQPSEPRDSAVYFCASGLVLKGGFRNTIYFGEGSWLTVV.

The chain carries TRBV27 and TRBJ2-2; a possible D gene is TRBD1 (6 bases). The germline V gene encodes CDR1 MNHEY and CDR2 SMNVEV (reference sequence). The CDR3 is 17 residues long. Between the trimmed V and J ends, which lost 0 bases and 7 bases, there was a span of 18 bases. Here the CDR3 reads CASSLSVGQGQGGELFF. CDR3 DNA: TGTGCCAGCAGTTTATCTGTTGGGCAGGGGCAGGGCGGGGAGCTGTTTTTT.

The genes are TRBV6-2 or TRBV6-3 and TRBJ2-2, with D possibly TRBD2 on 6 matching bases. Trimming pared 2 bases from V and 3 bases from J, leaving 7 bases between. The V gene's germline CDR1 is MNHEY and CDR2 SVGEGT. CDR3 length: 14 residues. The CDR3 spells CASSYTSYTGELFF. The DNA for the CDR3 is TGTGCCAGCAGTTACACTAGCTACACCGGGGAGCTGTTTTTT.

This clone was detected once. CDR3: CASSLAAALQSGGYTF. CDR3 nucleotide sequence: TGCGCCAGCAGCTTGGCGGCAGCGCTACAGTCGGGTGGCTACACCTTC. The J gene is TRBJ1-2, the V gene TRBV5-1; D is ambiguous. The CDR3 consists of 16 residues. CDR1 SGHRS and CDR2 YFSETQ come from the germline V gene. The ends were cut back, 0 bases at V and 7 bases at J, with 19 bases in the middle.

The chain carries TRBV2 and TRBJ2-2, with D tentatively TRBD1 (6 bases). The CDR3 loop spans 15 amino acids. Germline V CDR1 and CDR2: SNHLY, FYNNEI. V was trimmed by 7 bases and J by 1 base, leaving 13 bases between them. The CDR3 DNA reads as TGTGCCAGCAACCCCGGGACACTGAACACCGGGGAGCTGTTTTTT. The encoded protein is CASNPGTLNTGELFF.

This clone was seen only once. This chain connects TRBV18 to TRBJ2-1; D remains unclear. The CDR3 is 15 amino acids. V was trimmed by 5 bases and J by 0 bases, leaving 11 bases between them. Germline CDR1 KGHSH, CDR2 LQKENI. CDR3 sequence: CASSAESSSYNEQFF. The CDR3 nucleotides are TGTGCCAGCTCAGCAGAGTCTAGCTCCTACAATGAGCAGTTCTTC.

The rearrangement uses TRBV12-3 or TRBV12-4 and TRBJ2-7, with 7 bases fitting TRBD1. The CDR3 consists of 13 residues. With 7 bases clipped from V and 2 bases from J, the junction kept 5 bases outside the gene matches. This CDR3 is CASIFRGTYEQYF. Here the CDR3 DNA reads TGTGCCAGCATCTTCAGGGGGACCTACGAGCAGTACTTC.

The CDR3 bases are TGCGCCAGCAGCCAGGGACAGGGGGTGCGGTACGAGCAGTACTTC. This gives the protein CASSQGQGVRYEQYF. The rearrangement joins TRBV4-1 to TRBJ2-7, with 11 bases aligning to TRBD1. This CDR3 contains 15 residues. CDR1 and CDR2 from the germline V gene are MGHRA and YSYEKL. V dropped 3 bases and J dropped 4; count of bases not matched to a gene: 5.

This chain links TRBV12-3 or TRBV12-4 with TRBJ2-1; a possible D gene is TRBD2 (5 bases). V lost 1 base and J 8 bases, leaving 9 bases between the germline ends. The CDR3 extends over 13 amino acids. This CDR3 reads CASSLGAADEQFF. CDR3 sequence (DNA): TGTGCCAGCAGTTTAGGAGCGGCCGATGAGCAGTTCTTC.